The 26 T cell receptor beta chains below were found in one sample sequenced in a study of shared clonotypes between healthy human individuals. Here immunoSEQ multiplex PCR was the method, and the copy in TCRdb shows in-frame clones only, minus some. The sample records around 500,000 clones, 70% to 80% being singletons. The sequencing input was PBMCs. These TCRs come from a woman aged 40 to 55 in good health. Some clones in this sample may be carry-over from other donors' samples.

V usage is TRBV6-1 and J usage is TRBJ2-7; 9 bases map to TRBD2. CDR3 length: 13 residues. Germline trimming cut 1 base from V and 5 bases from J; bases unmatched to any gene: 0. Germline values: CDR1 MNHNS, CDR2 SASEGT. CDR3 DNA sequence: TGTGCCAGCAGTGAAGGACTAGCGGACGAGCAGTACTTC. This encodes CASSEGLADEQYF.

The J gene is TRBJ1-3, the V gene TRBV28, with 10 bases that match TRBD1. Germline CDR1 and CDR2: MDHEN and SYDVKM. The V segment lost 5 bases and the J segment 4 bases; nucleotides outside the gene matches: 5. This CDR3 comprises 15 residues. The CDR3 reads CASSPDRGPGNTIYF. The CDR3 DNA reads as TGTGCCAGCAGTCCCGACAGGGGGCCCGGAAACACCATATATTTT.

This clone has only one observation. This CDR3 is CASSPGLAGVGGEQFF. CDR3 nucleotide sequence: TGTGCCAGCAGCCCTGGACTAGCGGGAGTCGGGGGGGAGCAGTTCTTC. This chain joins TRBV7-2 and TRBJ2-1; 13 nucleotides match TRBD2. V trimming: 5 bases; J trimming: 10 bases; junction bases outside the gene matches: 11. Germline V gene data show CDR1 as SGHTA and CDR2 as FQGNSA. The CDR3 extends over 16 amino acids.

The chain is built from TRBV10-3 and TRBJ1-5; D uncertain. Trimming left V 10 bases short and J 3 bases short, with 10 bases between. The germline CDR1 and CDR2 sequences are ENHRY and SYGVKD. The CDR3 loop spans 12 amino acids. The CDR3 sequence: CASGRHNQPQHF. Here the CDR3 DNA reads TGTGCCAGCGGAAGGCACAATCAGCCCCAGCATTTT.

This chain uses TRBV27 with TRBJ2-7; 12 positions agree with TRBD2. The J segment lost 6 bases and the V segment lost 6 bases, leaving 9 bases of the junction unmatched. Germline values: CDR1 MNHEY, CDR2 SMNVEV (reference sequence). The CDR3 is 15 amino acids. CDR3 residues: CASRALSSGRAEQYF. DNA of the CDR3: TGTGCCAGCAGAGCCCTGTCTAGCGGGAGGGCCGAGCAGTACTTC.

This chain joins TRBV2 and TRBJ2-7; TRBD2 matches 7 bases. Trimming at V came to 5 bases and at J to 3 bases, leaving 10 bases not matched to a gene. This CDR3 contains 15 residues. Germline V gene lookup returns CDR1 SNHLY and CDR2 FYNNEI. CDR3 DNA sequence: TGTGCCAGCAGTTCCCCCTCTAGCGGCGTCTACGAGCAGTACTTC. Translated, it gives CASSSPSSGVYEQYF.

V usage is TRBV5-1 and J usage is TRBJ1-2; D ambiguous. Per the germline V gene, CDR1 is SGHRS and CDR2 is YFSETQ. CDR3 size: 14 residues. Between the trimmed V and J ends, which lost 0 bases and 2 bases, there was a span of 8 bases. In DNA form, the CDR3 reads TGCGCCAGCAGCTTGGGGACTGACAACTATGGCTACACCTTC. Its translation is CASSLGTDNYGYTF.

The rearrangement links TRBV11-2 to TRBJ2-6, with 12 positions matching TRBD1. Unmatched junction bases numbered 10, after V lost 5 bases and J lost 2 bases. This CDR3 spans 19 amino acids. Looked up from germline, CDR1 is SGHAT and CDR2 is FQNNGV. The chain's CDR3 is CASSVGPGQGATGANVLTF. DNA of the CDR3: TGTGCCAGCAGCGTAGGACCGGGACAGGGGGCGACTGGGGCCAACGTCCTGACTTTC.

V and J are TRBV30 and TRBJ2-7; D is ambiguous. Germline CDR1 and CDR2: GTSNPN and SVGIG (reference sequence). The CDR3 runs 15 residues. Trimming removed 0 bases at V and 3 bases at J, with 15 bases between. CDR3 amino acids: CAWSVVRFALYEQYF. CDR3 nucleotide sequence: TGTGCCTGGAGTGTAGTCCGGTTCGCCCTCTACGAGCAGTACTTC. The full variable domain, with the rest looked up from reference TRBV30 and TRBJ2-7, is SQTIHQWPATLVQPVGSPLSLECTVEGTSNPNLYWYRQAAGRGLQLLFYSVGIGQISSEVPQNLSASRPQDRQFILSSKKLLLSDSGFYLCAWSVVRFALYEQYFGPGTRLTVT.

The rearrangement links TRBV9 to TRBJ2-2, with D perhaps given as TRBD1 or TRBD2 (5 bases each). Germline-derived CDR1 and CDR2 are SGDLS and YYNGEE. The germline V and J ends were trimmed by 0 bases and 2 bases, with 14 bases remaining between them. This CDR3 has 17 amino acids. The CDR3 reads CASSVAGDRYNTGELFF. CDR3 sequence (DNA): TGTGCCAGCAGCGTAGCTGGGGACCGCTATAACACCGGGGAGCTGTTTTTT.

With respect to this clone: At the DNA level, this CDR3 is encoded by other sequences in the same sample as well. J is TRBJ1-1 and V is TRBV18; no definite D call. Germline V gene sequence: CDR1 KGHSH, CDR2 LQKENI. There are 13 residues in the CDR3. Trimming stripped 3 bases from V and 1 base from J, with 6 bases between. The chain's CDR3 is CASSPQRNTEAFF. The CDR3, as DNA: TGTGCCAGCTCACCCCAGAGGAACACTGAAGCTTTCTTT.

The chain employs TRBV18 and TRBJ1-5, with a tentative D call TRBD1 (5 bases). Trimming removed 5 bases at V and 6 bases at J, with 14 bases between. The CDR3 loop spans 14 amino acids. Germline V gene sequence: CDR1 KGHSH, CDR2 LQKENI. The CDR3 is CASSAKIGAQPQHF. CDR3 nucleotide sequence: TGTGCCAGCTCAGCGAAAATCGGGGCTCAGCCCCAGCATTTT.

This sequence joins TRBV7-6 and TRBJ2-7; 7 positions agree with TRBD2. Germline lookup yields CDR1 SGHVS and CDR2 FNYEAQ. After removal of 5 bases from V and 0 bases from J, the junction contained 7 bases not matched to a gene. The length of the CDR3 is 15 residues. The CDR3 nucleotides are TGTGCCAGCAGCCCCGGGAGGAAAAGCTCCTACGAGCAGTACTTC. It translates to CASSPGRKSSYEQYF.

The chain uses TRBV28 and TRBJ2-5, with 8 bases matching TRBD1. This CDR3 has 15 residues. Per germline, CDR1 MDHEN and CDR2 SYDVKM. The V segment lost 4 bases and the J segment 5 bases; nucleotides outside the gene matches: 9. The chain's CDR3 is CASSSSGTGGETQYF. CDR3 sequence (DNA): TGTGCCAGCAGTTCCTCCGGGACAGGCGGGGAGACCCAGTACTTC.

The chain employs TRBV7-9 and TRBJ1-2; D may be TRBD1 (5 bases). V lost 1 base and J 3 bases, leaving 9 bases between the germline ends. CDR1 is SEHNR and CDR2 is FQNEAQ in the germline V gene (reference sequence). The CDR3 is 14 residues long. This CDR3 is CASSLVQADYGYTF. CDR3 DNA sequence: TGTGCCAGCAGCTTAGTACAGGCAGACTATGGCTACACCTTC.

Of note for this clone: This may be a read error, as it is one base from a much larger clone. V usage is TRBV6-9 and J usage is TRBJ2-7; 9 bases match TRBD2. This CDR3 region has 13 residues. The germline CDR1 and CDR2 sequences are MNHGY and SVAAGI. CDR3 nucleotides: TGTGCCGGCAGTTTCACCCTAGCGGGGGAGCAGTACTTC. Its protein product is CAGSFTLAGEQYF.

The chain uses TRBV19 and TRBJ2-2, with D perhaps TRBD2 (5 bases). Germline values: CDR1 LNHDA, CDR2 SQIVND (reference sequence). The length of the CDR3 is 15 residues. V lost 4 bases and J 4 bases, leaving 13 bases between the germline ends. CDR3 bases: TGTGCCAGTAGTAATCCCGGGGTTGGCACCGGGGAGCTGTTTTTT. It encodes CASSNPGVGTGELFF.

The rearrangement uses TRBV4-2 and TRBJ1-1; TRBD1 might be the D (5 bases). Germline V gene data show CDR1 as LGHNA and CDR2 as YNFKEQ. The V end was cut by 3 bases, the J end by 10 bases, with 9 bases between. This CDR3 has 11 amino acids. The chain's CDR3 is CASSQAGRAFF. The CDR3 bases are TGTGCCAGCAGCCAGGCAGGGCGAGCTTTCTTT.

The V gene is TRBV5-4, the J gene TRBJ2-7, with D possibly matching TRBD2 (5 bases). Trimming removed 3 bases from V and 6 bases from J, with 16 bases in between. Germline V gene sequence: CDR1 SGHNT, CDR2 YYREEE (reference sequence). The length of the CDR3 is 14 residues. The CDR3 DNA reads TGTGCCAGCAGCTCGGAGCTAGCTACTCGCGAGCAGTACTTC. Residues: CASSSELATREQYF.

This clone was counted many times. Other DNA sequences in this sample translate to the same CDR3. The V call is TRBV28, the J call TRBJ2-5; 12 bases are shared with TRBD1. The J call may not be correct, given that the DNA end is closer to TRBJ2-7. CDR1 is MDHEN and CDR2 is SYDVKM in the germline V gene. The CDR3 spans 19 residues. CDR3 loop: CASSLPGTGGYGTPYEQYF. The CDR3 nucleotides are TGTGCCAGCAGTTTACCCGGGACAGGGGGCTACGGAACCCCCTACGAGCAGTACTTC.

The chain is built from TRBV5-4 and TRBJ2-7; D gene unclear. This CDR3 contains 14 residues. Germline-derived CDR1 and CDR2 are SGHNT and YYREEE (reference sequence). The V and J ends lost 5 bases and 0 bases respectively, with 12 bases between them. The chain's CDR3 is CASSLKWGSYEQYF. In nucleotides, the CDR3 is TGTGCCAGCAGTTTAAAGTGGGGCTCCTACGAGCAGTACTTC.

The rearrangement joins TRBV5-1 to TRBJ1-1; D might be TRBD1 (5 bases). This CDR3 is built from 12 residues. V was trimmed by 4 bases and J by 7 bases, leaving 11 bases between them. Germline V gene sequence: CDR1 SGHRS, CDR2 YFSETQ. CDR3 loop: CASSPYGGEAFF. The DNA for the CDR3 is TGCGCCAGCAGCCCCTACGGGGGTGAAGCTTTCTTT.

The chain links TRBV18 to TRBJ2-7; 16 bases are a match to TRBD2. Germline-derived CDR1 and CDR2 are KGHSH and LQKENI. CDR3 size: 18 residues. Trimming at V came to 4 bases and at J to 6 bases, leaving 12 bases not matched to a gene. CDR3 in amino acids: CASSQGLAGGGRYSEQYF. The CDR3 DNA follows: TGTGCCAGCTCACAGGGACTAGCGGGAGGGGGTCGGTATTCCGAGCAGTACTTC.

With regard to this clone: Being one base from a much bigger clone, this may be a read error. The sample contains more than one DNA sequence encoding this CDR3. The V and J genes are TRBV10-3 and TRBJ1-4; D call uncertain. This CDR3 contains 16 residues. The germline V gene encodes CDR1 ENHRY and CDR2 SYGVKD. CDR3 DNA: TGTGCCATCAGTGAGTCCGCCCGGGGTGCTAATGAAAAGCTGTTTTTT. Amino acid sequence: CAISESARGANEKLFF.

The chain couples TRBV7-9 to TRBJ2-6; D tentatively fits TRBD1 or TRBD2 (5 bases each). This CDR3 contains 14 residues. The ends were cut back, 6 bases at V and 3 bases at J, with 9 bases in the middle. CDR1 is SEHNR and CDR2 is FQNEAQ in the germline V gene (reference sequence). The CDR3: CASSLGDGANVLTF. The CDR3 region has the DNA TGTGCCAGCAGTTTGGGGGATGGGGCCAACGTCCTGACTTTC.

The rearrangement uses TRBV19 and TRBJ2-3; D not certain. This CDR3 is 12 amino acids long. Trimming took 7 bases from V and 5 from J, leaving 10 bases between them. Germline V CDR1 and CDR2: LNHDA, SQIVND (reference sequence). The CDR3 coding sequence is TGTGCCAGTAAACAGAAAGAAGATACGCAGTATTTT. It is translated as CASKQKEDTQYF. The entire variable domain, with the rest obtained from reference TRBV19 and TRBJ2-3, is as follows: DGGITQSPKYLFRKEGQNVTLSCEQNLNHDAMYWYRQDPGQGLRLIYYSQIVNDFQKGDIAEGYSVSREKKESFPLTVTSAQKNPTAFYLCASKQKEDTQYFGPGTRLTVL.